This T cell receptor beta chain originates from a study of cytomegalovirus exposure and HLA in healthy donors. Study outcomes and limitations: Reports indicated that the classifier achieved high specificity and sensitivity in diagnosing cytomegalovirus status.

About this clone itself: Antigen: not known.

The primer mix had 60 Vbeta and 13 Jbeta primers. Profiled with immunoSEQ multiplex PCR; TCRdb holds only in-frame clones, not every one. The repertoire holds around 210,000 clones, with approximately 80% as singletons. Specimen: PBMCs. This TCR was recovered from a young woman in good health and CMV-seronegative.

The CDR3 sequence: CASSQDRSSGANVLTF. The CDR3 bases are TGTGCCAGCAGCCAAGATAGGAGCTCTGGGGCCAACGTCCTGACTTTC. The chain is built from TRBV4-2 and TRBJ2-6; no definite D call. Germline CDR1 is LGHNA and CDR2 is YNFKEQ. This CDR3 spans 16 amino acids. The V end was cut by 0 bases, the J end by 0 bases, with 6 bases between.